Shown below are 22 T cell receptor beta chains from a single sample sequenced in a study of blood T cells in healthy people across ages. Alongside a J-beta primer mix, a sample-barcoded 5' primer served in a second PCR lasting about 6 to 11 cycles. In TCRdb, the 5' RACE reads were re-called with MiXCR into one record per CDR3 protein. The sample has fewer than 900,000 distinct CDR3 sequences, roughly two fifths seen once. Sequencing input: blood. These receptor sequences come from a woman in her fifties or sixties in good health.

Only a few counts were recorded for this clonotype. V is TRBV7-9 and J is TRBJ2-1, with 10 bases identical to TRBD2. The CDR3 consists of 15 residues. V lost 5 bases to trimming and J lost 8 bases; unmatched junction nucleotides: 9. Germline V lookup: CDR1 SEHNR, CDR2 FQNEAQ (reference sequence). Here the CDR3 reads CASSLLSGGFDEQFF. The CDR3 region has the DNA TGTGCCAGCAGCCTCCTTAGCGGGGGGTTTGATGAGCAGTTCTTC.

V gene TRBV12-3 or TRBV12-4 combines with J gene TRBJ2-5; TRBD1 matches at 11 bases. The J call could be wrong; TRBJ2-7 is a better fit for the DNA end. The CDR3 is 15 residues long. Here the CDR3 DNA reads TGTGCCAGCAGCTCCCAAGGACAGGGGGCGAACGAGCAGTACTTC. It codes for CASSSQGQGANEQYF.

The rearrangement joins TRBV2 to TRBJ1-5; D gene unclear. Trimming removed 4 bases from V and 0 bases from J, with 7 bases in between. The CDR3 covers 14 residues. Germline V gene data show CDR1 as SNHLY and CDR2 as FYNNEI. Written as DNA, the CDR3 is TGTGCCAGCAGTGGAATAGATAGCAATCAGCCCCAGCATTTT. Translating gives CASSGIDSNQPQHF.

The sample holds a few counts of this clonotype. The chain recombines TRBV3-1 with TRBJ2-1, with 14 positions matching TRBD2. CDR1 LGHDT and CDR2 YNNKEL come from the germline V gene (reference sequence). The ends lost 4 bases at V and 12 bases at J; junction bases unmatched: 8. The length of the CDR3 is 15 residues. The CDR3 here is CASSPGLAGAGSQFF. The CDR3 DNA reads TGTGCCAGCAGCCCGGGACTAGCGGGGGCTGGATCGCAGTTCTTC.

V is TRBV7-6 and J is TRBJ2-7; D remains unclear. Germline CDR1 reads SGHVS; CDR2 reads FNYEAQ. The V end lost 5 bases, the J end lost 2 bases, and 10 bases lay between the germline ends. The CDR3 runs 13 residues. CDR3 DNA sequence: TGTGCCAGCAGCCCAGCCCTTCCCTACGAGCAGTACTTC. Protein sequence: CASSPALPYEQYF.

This chain uses TRBV21-1 with TRBJ2-7. TRBV21-1 corresponds to a pseudogene. The CDR3 is 16 amino acids. The CDR3 sequence is CASSSSHRSSSYEQYF. The CDR3 bases are TGTGCCAGCAGCTCGAGTCATCGTTCAAGCTCCTACGAGCAGTACTTC.

This clonotype was detected ten times or more. The chain has TRBV3-1 and TRBJ2-1; 10 nucleotides match TRBD2. Trimming at V came to 6 bases and at J to 0 bases, leaving 2 bases not matched to a gene. The germline V gene has CDR1 LGHDT and CDR2 YNNKEL (reference sequence). CDR3 length: 15 residues. The CDR3 DNA is TGTGCCAGCAGTCCTAGCGGGAGCTCCTACAATGAGCAGTTCTTC. Amino acids: CASSPSGSSYNEQFF.

V gene TRBV7-2 combines with J gene TRBJ2-7; no clear D gene. V was clipped by 1 base and J by 3 bases, with 10 bases between them. The CDR3 consists of 14 residues. Germline V gene sequence: CDR1 SGHTA, CDR2 FQGNSA. The CDR3 sequence is CASSLVYQVYEQYF. CDR3 sequence (DNA): TGTGCCAGCAGCTTAGTCTACCAAGTCTACGAGCAGTACTTC. Supplemented by reference TRBV7-2 and TRBJ2-7, the full variable domain reads GAGVSQSPSNKVTEKGKDVELRCDPISGHTALYWYRQSLGQGLEFLIYFQGNSAPDKSGLPSDRFSAERTGGSVSTLTIQRTQQEDSAVYLCASSLVYQVYEQYFGPGTRLTVT.

There are a few counts of this clonotype. The rearrangement joins TRBV20-1 to TRBJ2-1, with 9 bases matching TRBD2. J lost 4 bases, V lost 3 bases, and 1 base had no gene match. This CDR3 comprises 13 residues. The germline V gene encodes CDR1 DFQATT and CDR2 SNEGSKA (reference sequence). This CDR3 reads CSASSGSYNEQFF. DNA for the CDR3: TGCAGTGCTAGTAGCGGGAGTTACAATGAGCAGTTCTTC.

A remark on this clonotype: This sequence may be a read error, since a much larger clone differs from it by one base. This chain connects TRBV6-5 to TRBJ2-7; 7 bases are a match to TRBD1. CDR1 is MNHEY and CDR2 is SVGAGI in the germline V gene. The CDR3 sequence is 15 residues long. J lost 7 bases, V lost 2 bases, and 11 bases had no gene match. The CDR3 region has the DNA TGTGCCAGCAGTTACCTCCGGACAGGTTACAATGAGCAGTACTTC. Amino acids: CASSYLRTGYNEQYF.

This clonotype appeared a single time. The rearrangement uses TRBV6-6 and TRBJ2-3; 7 positions match TRBD2. Germline CDR1 is MNHNY and CDR2 is SVGAGI (reference sequence). This CDR3 has 15 amino acids. The V gene end was trimmed by 2 bases and the J gene end by 2 bases; junction bases not matched to a gene: 4. CDR3 protein: CASSYAAGDTDTQYF. CDR3 sequence (DNA): TGTGCCAGCAGTTACGCGGCGGGGGACACAGATACGCAGTATTTT.

This clonotype was recorded a few times. This chain joins TRBV10-1 and TRBJ2-7; maybe TRBD2 (6 bases). The germline V gene has CDR1 WNHNN and CDR2 SYGVQD (reference sequence). The V gene lost 0 bases and the J gene lost 7 bases, with 25 bases spanning the gap. The CDR3 contains 18 residues. CDR3 DNA: TGCGCCAGCAGTGAGTCGCGCGGTTCGTCGGCAGCGGGTAGGGAGCAGTACTTC. Translated, it gives CASSESRGSSAAGREQYF.

The table lists this clonotype with a few counts. This chain uses TRBV12-5 with TRBJ1-2; D remains ambiguous. The germline CDR1 and CDR2 sequences are LGHNT and FRNRAP. The CDR3 has 17 residues. Trimming shortened V by 2 bases and J by 4 bases, and 20 bases separated the two germline ends. The CDR3 is CASGLPPLGTASYGYTF. The CDR3 nucleotides read TGTGCTAGTGGTTTGCCCCCCTTGGGCACCGCTAGCTATGGCTACACCTTC.

This clonotype turned up a few times. The J gene is TRBJ2-4, the V gene TRBV27; the D gene is possibly TRBD2 (5 bases). Matching the DNA end better, TRBJ2-7 makes the J call doubtful. The CDR3 consists of 15 residues. Germline loops: CDR1 MNHEY, CDR2 SMNVEV (reference sequence). DNA for the CDR3: TGTGCCAGCAGTAGTACTAGGTCCCTCTTGGGCGAGCAGTACTTC. Residues: CASSSTRSLLGEQYF.

This clonotype was seen a handful of times. This sequence joins TRBV7-2 and TRBJ2-7; no clear D. This CDR3 is built from 13 residues. Trimming shortened V by 1 base and J by 4 bases, and 8 bases separated the two germline ends. The V gene's germline CDR1 is SGHTA and CDR2 FQGNSA. The CDR3 loop reads CASSLGVVYEQYF. CDR3 DNA sequence: TGTGCCAGCAGCTTAGGGGTCGTATACGAGCAGTACTTC.

This clonotype appeared once. This chain links TRBV4-1 with TRBJ1-5; D is uncertain. The CDR3 loop spans 15 amino acids. Trimming pared 1 base from V and 7 bases from J, leaving 14 bases between. The germline CDR1 and CDR2 sequences are MGHRA and YSYEKL. The CDR3 DNA follows: TGCGCCAGCAGCCAAGTTATACTAGACGGGCAGCCCCAGCATTTT. It is translated as CASSQVILDGQPQHF.

In this sample, this clonotype turned up a few times. V is TRBV11-1 and J is TRBJ2-1, with TRBD2 matching 8 bases. The better agreement between TRBJ2-7 and the DNA end casts doubt on the J call. The CDR3 runs to 14 residues. Germline V gene lookup returns CDR1 SGHAT and CDR2 FQDESV (reference sequence). The CDR3 DNA reads as TGTGCCAGCAGCTTAGGCGGGAGGCTCAATGAGCAGTACTTC. Translating gives CASSLGGRLNEQYF.

The chain is built from TRBV7-9 and TRBJ2-5; D tentatively fits TRBD1 or TRBD2 (6 bases each). The CDR3 has 15 residues. The V gene lost 5 bases and the J gene lost 4 bases, with 17 bases spanning the gap. CDR1 SEHNR and CDR2 FQNEAQ come from the germline V gene (reference sequence). CDR3 loop: CASSPTWGAGETQYF. The CDR3 nucleotides read TGTGCCAGCAGCCCCACCTGGGGGGCGGGAGAGACCCAGTACTTC.

This clonotype was seen repeatedly, ten times or more. This chain joins TRBV7-8 and TRBJ2-1; D may match TRBD1 or TRBD2 (5 bases each). The CDR3 length is 14 residues. Germline V CDR1 and CDR2: SGHVS, FQNEAQ. V lost 5 bases and J lost 4, with 12 bases in between. The DNA for the CDR3 is TGTGCCAGCAGCCACCGGGACCTGTACAATGAGCAGTTCTTC. Its protein is CASSHRDLYNEQFF.

Here the CDR3 reads CASSLEQNQYNSPLHF. The CDR3 DNA sequence: TGTGCCAGCAGTTTAGAACAGAACCAGTATAATTCACCCCTCCACTTT. The chain uses TRBV12-3 or TRBV12-4 and TRBJ1-6, with D unclear. V lost 1 base, J lost 4 bases, and 11 bases lay in between. There are 16 residues in the CDR3.

The chain uses TRBV20-1 and TRBJ2-6; no clear D. Germline values: CDR1 DFQATT, CDR2 SNEGSKA (reference sequence). V shed 7 bases and J shed 0 bases, with 10 bases lying between them. This CDR3 has 14 residues. CDR3 protein: CSGKGSSGANVLTF. The CDR3 DNA reads TGCAGTGGCAAGGGATCCTCTGGGGCCAACGTCCTGACTTTC.

The chain links TRBV9 to TRBJ2-5; 13 bases agree with TRBD2. The trim removed 2 bases at V and 11 bases at J, leaving 9 bases unmatched. The CDR3 extends over 15 amino acids. Germline V CDR1 and CDR2: SGDLS, YYNGEE. In DNA form, the CDR3 reads TGTGCCAGCAGCGTGAGACTAGCGGGGGGCGGTGAGCAGTACTTC. Translated, it gives CASSVRLAGGGEQYF.